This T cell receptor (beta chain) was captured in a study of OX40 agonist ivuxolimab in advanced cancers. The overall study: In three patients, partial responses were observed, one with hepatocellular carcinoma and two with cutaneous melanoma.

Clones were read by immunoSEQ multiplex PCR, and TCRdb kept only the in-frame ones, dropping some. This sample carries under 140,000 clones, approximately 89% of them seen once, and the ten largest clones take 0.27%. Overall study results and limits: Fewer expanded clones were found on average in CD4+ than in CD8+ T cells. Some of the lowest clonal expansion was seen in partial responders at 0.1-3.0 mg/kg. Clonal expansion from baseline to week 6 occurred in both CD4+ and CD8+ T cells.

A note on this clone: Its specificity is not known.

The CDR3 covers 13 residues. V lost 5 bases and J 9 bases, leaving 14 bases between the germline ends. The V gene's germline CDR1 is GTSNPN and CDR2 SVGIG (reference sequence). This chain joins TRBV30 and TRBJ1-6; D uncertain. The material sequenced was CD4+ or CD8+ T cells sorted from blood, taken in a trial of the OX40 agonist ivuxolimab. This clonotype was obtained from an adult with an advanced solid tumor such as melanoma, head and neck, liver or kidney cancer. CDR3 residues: CAWGRLRGSPLHF. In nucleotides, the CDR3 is TGTGCCTGGGGTCGGTTACGGGGTTCACCCCTCCACTTT.